The rows below give T cell receptor beta chains drawn from one sample of a study of beta chain features in type 1 diabetes. Profiled with immunoSEQ multiplex PCR; TCRdb holds only in-frame clones, not every one. The top ten clones hold around 0.016% of a sample with more than 250,000 clones, approximately 14% of them seen once. The sequenced sample consisted of naive CD4+ T cells from blood. The receptors stem from a man aged 30 to 39 with type 1 diabetes. Both conserved end residues are part of each CDR3. The D gene is left open where the match is weak. Only part of the rows carry a size: once, few, many, or a class if the clone is expanded.

abundance	d_gene	v_gene	j_gene	CDR3nt	CDR3aa
few	TRBD2	TRBV30	TRBJ2-1	TGTGCCTGGATCCCCGGACTAGCGGGAGGGCCCAAGTTCTTC	CAWIPGLAGGPKFF
few	-	TRBV6-1	TRBJ2-2	TGTGCCAGCAGACAGACCGGGGAGCTGTTTTTT	CASRQTGELFF
-	-	TRBV7-9	TRBJ1-2	TGTGCCAGCAGCCACGATGGGCAGGTCTATGGCTACACCTTC	CASSHDGQVYGYTF
-	-	TRBV2	TRBJ2-5	TGTGCCAGCATTGGCGGTCAAGAGACCCAGTACTTC	CASIGGQETQYF
few	TRBD1	TRBV2	TRBJ1-5	TGTGCCAGCAGGGCAGGGGGAGATCACCCCCAGCATTTT	CASRAGGDHPQHF
few	TRBD2	TRBV6-4	TRBJ2-7	TGTGCCAGCAGTGACCAGCGGGGCGACGAGCAGTACTTC	CASSDQRGDEQYF
-	TRBD2	TRBV7-9	TRBJ2-5	TGTGCCAGCAGCTTTTCCGGGACTAGGGAGACCCAGTACTTC	CASSFSGTRETQYF
few	TRBD2	TRBV7-9	TRBJ2-5	TGTGCCAGCAGCCGACTAGCTGTCGAGACCCAGTACTTC	CASSRLAVETQYF
-	-	TRBV28	TRBJ2-5	TGTGCCAGCAGTTCGCAGATAGAGACCCAGTACTTC	CASSSQIETQYF
-	TRBD1	TRBV5-1	TRBJ2-3	TGCGCCAGCAGCTTGGACAGGGGTGGCACAGATACGCAGTATTTT	CASSLDRGGTDTQYF
-	TRBD1	TRBV18	TRBJ1-2	TGTGCCAGCTCACTGGGACAGGGGCCGTTGAACTATGGCTACACCTTC	CASSLGQGPLNYGYTF
-	TRBD2	TRBV4-2	TRBJ2-5	TGTGCCAGCAGCCAAGATAAAGGGGCGGGAGCTTTGGAGACCCAGTACTTC	CASSQDKGAGALETQYF
-	-	TRBV7-9	TRBJ2-7	TGTGCCAGCAGCCTGTCGCCAGCGGACCAGTACGAGCAGTACTTC	CASSLSPADQYEQYF
-	TRBD2	TRBV19	TRBJ2-1	TGTGCCAGTAGTTTAAGCGGGAGGGCCTATGAGCAGTTCTTC	CASSLSGRAYEQFF
few	-	TRBV6-6	TRBJ2-5	TGTGCCAGTCAACAACAGGGTCGGGGTCAAGAGACCCAGTACTTC	CASQQQGRGQETQYF
-	TRBD2	TRBV4-2	TRBJ2-5	TGTGCCAGCAGCCAAGAAGTCTGGGTAGCGGGAGGAGAAGAGACCCAGTACTTC	CASSQEVWVAGGEETQYF
few	-	TRBV21-1	TRBJ2-7	TGTGCCAGCACCCTCCGGCCTAGCTTCTCCTCCTACGAGCAGTACTTC	CASTLRPSFSSYEQYF
-	-	TRBV2	TRBJ2-1	TGTGCCAGCAGTGTGCTAGACTACAATGAGCAGTTCTTC	CASSVLDYNEQFF
-	TRBD2	TRBV2	TRBJ2-1	TGTGCCACTAGCGGGAGGGTCTCATACAATGAGCAGTTCTTC	CATSGRVSYNEQFF
-	-	TRBV7-3	TRBJ2-2	TGTGCCAGCAGCTCCGGTTCGGTTCCCGGGGAGCTGTTTTTT	CASSSGSVPGELFF
few	TRBD1	TRBV6-1	TRBJ1-1	TGTGCCAGCAGTAACCGGGACAGGGGGAACACTGAAGCTTTCTTT	CASSNRDRGNTEAFF
few	TRBD2	TRBV28	TRBJ2-1	TGTGCCAGCACGACGACTAGCGGGAGAAGGAATGAGCAGTTCTTC	CASTTTSGRRNEQFF